This is a list of T cell receptor beta chains from one sample in a study of CD8+CD57+ T cells in acquired aplastic anemia. TCRdb ran MiXCR on the reads and lists one entry per CDR3 protein. The sample includes about 190,000 distinct CDR3 sequences, around 45% of them seen just once. Material for sequencing was sorted CD4+, CD8+, or CD8+CD57+ T cells (not recorded which) from PBMCs. These receptors all come from a human donor with aplastic anemia. CDR3s include the opening cysteine and the closing phenylalanine or tryptophan. Each record gives: J gene, CDR3 length, D gene, V gene, clone size, CDR3 DNA, CDR3 protein. D genes are given only for firm matches. Size is omitted from some rows. Given values are once, few, many or a class for expanded clones.

>TRBJ2-3|14|-|TRBV20-1|few
TGCAGTGCTAGTGCATATACGTCCACAGATACGCAGTATTTT
CSASAYTSTDTQYF
>TRBJ2-7|15|-|TRBV7-9|-
TGTGCCAGCAGCTTAGGGGTGGTCGGAGACTACGAGCAGTACTTC
CASSLGVVGDYEQYF
>TRBJ1-1|15|TRBD1|TRBV7-2|many
TGTGCCAGCAACCCAGGGGGCGCGGGAAACACTGAAGCTTTCTTT
CASNPGGAGNTEAFF
>TRBJ2-5|16|TRBD1|TRBV24-1|many
TGTGCCACCAGTGAATACGGGACAGCTAACCAAGAGACCCAGTACTTC
CATSEYGTANQETQYF
>TRBJ2-7|16|-|TRBV24-1|-
TGTGCCACCAGTGGCCCCCGGACGGAAACGTCCTACGAGCAGTACTTC
CATSGPRTETSYEQYF
>TRBJ1-4|14|-|TRBV14|-
TGTGCCAGCAGCCAAGACCTAGGCGGAGAAAAACTGTTTTTT
CASSQDLGGEKLFF
>TRBJ1-4|15|-|TRBV2|-
TGTGCCAGCAGTCAACAGGGATCCACTAATGAAAAACTGTTTTTC
CASSQQGSTNEKLFF
>TRBJ2-6|18|TRBD1|TRBV11-1|-
TGTGCCAGCAGGTATACCGGGACAGGGGTCTCTGGGGCCAACGTCCTGACTTTC
CASRYTGTGVSGANVLTF
>TRBJ2-7|12|TRBD1|TRBV6-2/TRBV6-3|few
TGTGCCAGCAAAAACAGGGGGCGCGTGGGGTACTTC
CASKNRGRVGYF
>TRBJ1-1|12|-|TRBV29-1|many
TGCAGCGGGGGGCTAGGGAACACTGAAGCTTTCTTT
CSGGLGNTEAFF
>TRBJ2-1|16|-|TRBV30|-
TGTGCCTGGAGGGGAGGAGCGACAAGCTCCTACAATGAGCAGTTCTTC
CAWRGGATSSYNEQFF
>TRBJ2-1|15|TRBD2|TRBV29-1|-
TGCAGCGGAAGGACTAGCGGACTAGTGGGCAATGAGCAGTTCTTC
CSGRTSGLVGNEQFF
>TRBJ1-4|13|-|TRBV19|-
TGTGCCAGCCGACCAACCGAGAAGGGAAAACTGTTTTTT
CASRPTEKGKLFF
>TRBJ1-1|13|TRBD1|TRBV24-1|-
TGTGCGCGGACAGGGTCGACCAACACTGAAGCTTTCTTT
CARTGSTNTEAFF
>TRBJ1-2|13|-|TRBV10-3|-
TGTGCCGTCCAAGCACCGACTAACTATGGCTACACCTTC
CAVQAPTNYGYTF
>TRBJ1-5|11|-|TRBV2|-
TGTGCCAGCAGGATAGCGGGTTCCGAGCATTTT
CASRIAGSEHF
>TRBJ1-2|12|-|TRBV6-2/TRBV6-3|once
TGTGCCAGCGGAAGGAGGGGGGACGGCTACACCTTC
CASGRRGDGYTF
>TRBJ2-7|15|-|TRBV30|few
TGTGCCTGGAGTGGGGGCAGGCGCTCAGCCTACGAGCAGTACTTC
CAWSGGRRSAYEQYF
>TRBJ2-1|17|TRBD2|TRBV10-1|-
TGCGCCAGCAGTGGGGGGCTAGCGGGAGTTGTCTACAATGAGCAGTTCTTC
CASSGGLAGVVYNEQFF
>TRBJ1-1|15|-|TRBV10-2|-
TGCGCCAGCAGTCCCCGTAGGACAGCGAACACTGAAGCTTTCTTT
CASSPRRTANTEAFF
>TRBJ1-1|11|TRBD1|TRBV6-2/TRBV6-3|-
TGTGCCAGCGGACAGGGCACTGAAGCTTTCTTT
CASGQGTEAFF
>TRBJ2-1|18|TRBD2|TRBV5-4|-
TGTGCCAGCAGCTTGGGACTAGCGGGAGAGCCCACCCGCAATGAGCAGTTCTTC
CASSLGLAGEPTRNEQFF
>TRBJ2-7|15|-|TRBV2|-
TGTGCCAGCAGTGAGACGGCGGGACCCAACTACGAGCAGTACTTC
CASSETAGPNYEQYF
>TRBJ2-1|11|-|TRBV7-9|few
TGTGCCAGCAGAATGGTTGATGAGCAGTTCTTC
CASRMVDEQFF
>TRBJ1-2|12|-|TRBV19|few
TGTGCCAGTGCCGGGCTGGACTATGGCTACACCTTC
CASAGLDYGYTF
>TRBJ2-3|16|-|TRBV15|many
TGTGCCACCAGCAGAGGCCTTGCTGGGGGCACAGATACGCAGTATTTT
CATSRGLAGGTDTQYF
>TRBJ1-1|13|-|TRBV5-4|many
TGTGCCGTGGGGGACCTCATGAACACTGAAGCTTTCTTT
CAVGDLMNTEAFF
>TRBJ1-2|15|-|TRBV2|-
TGTGCCAGCAATGATCAAGCGGGGTCTGACTATGGCTACACCTTC
CASNDQAGSDYGYTF
>TRBJ2-5|16|TRBD1|TRBV7-9|-
TGTGCCAGCAGCGTGCCGACAGGGAGAGGCCAAGAGACCCAGTACTTC
CASSVPTGRGQETQYF
>TRBJ2-1|16|TRBD2|TRBV5-6|-
TGTGCCAGCAGCTTGGCCACTAGCGGACGGGTCAATGAGCAGTTCTTC
CASSLATSGRVNEQFF
>TRBJ2-2|16|TRBD1|TRBV10-3|-
TGTGCCATCAGTGAGTCGAGGGACAGGGAAGGCGGGGAGCTGTTTTTT
CAISESRDREGGELFF
>TRBJ2-1|16|TRBD1|TRBV24-1|-
TGCGCCACCAGTGATTTGCGGGACAGGGTAGGCAATGAGCAGTTCTTC
CATSDLRDRVGNEQFF
>TRBJ2-2|14|-|TRBV7-2|-
TGTGCCAGCAGCCTCAGAGAGGCCACCGGGGAGCTGTTTTTT
CASSLREATGELFF
>TRBJ2-7|18|TRBD2|TRBV11-2|few
TGTGCCAGCAGCTCGGTAGGGGGACTAGCGGGAGAAGGGTACGAGCAGTACTTC
CASSSVGGLAGEGYEQYF
>TRBJ1-2|13|-|TRBV6-2/TRBV6-3|once
TGTGCCAGCAGACCGACGCTGAACTATGGCTACACCTTC
CASRPTLNYGYTF
>TRBJ2-2|14|-|TRBV12-3/TRBV12-4|many
TGTGCCAGCAGTTTTGGGACCCACACCGGGGAGCTGTTTTTT
CASSFGTHTGELFF
>TRBJ1-3|11|-|TRBV29-1|-
TGCAGCGTGGACTCTGGAAACACCATATATTTT
CSVDSGNTIYF
>TRBJ2-5|13|-|TRBV30|once
TGTGCCTGGAGTGTTGTAGGGCTAGAGACCCAGTACTTC
CAWSVVGLETQYF
>TRBJ1-1|14|-|TRBV6-2/TRBV6-3|-
TGTGCCAGCATTCCCCCGGGGCCGAGGACTGAAGCTTTCTTT
CASIPPGPRTEAFF
>TRBJ2-3|14|-|TRBV7-3|-
TGTGCCAGCAGCTTAAACGCGGGCACAGATACGCAGTATTTT
CASSLNAGTDTQYF
>TRBJ1-3|16|-|TRBV19|many
TGTGCCAGTAGTATACCCGACAGCAGGGCTGGAAACACCATATATTTT
CASSIPDSRAGNTIYF
>TRBJ2-7|14|-|TRBV7-6|-
TGTGCCAGCAGCTTAGAGGGTGAAGGTACCGAGCAGTACTTC
CASSLEGEGTEQYF
>TRBJ2-1|16|TRBD2|TRBV19|-
TGTGCCAGTAAAAGGACTAGCGGGGGGAAAGCGGATGAGCAGTTCTTC
CASKRTSGGKADEQFF
>TRBJ2-5|11|-|TRBV5-6|many
TGTGCCAGCAGCGTCCGTGAGACCCAGTACTTC
CASSVRETQYF
>TRBJ2-7|13|TRBD2|TRBV20-1|many
TGCAGTGCTAGCTCTAGCGGGAGCTACGAGCAGTACTTC
CSASSSGSYEQYF
>TRBJ1-1|14|-|TRBV10-3|-
TGTGCCAGCAGTGAAGCTTTGAGGAACACTGAAGCTTTCTTT
CASSEALRNTEAFF
>TRBJ2-7|16|TRBD1|TRBV6-1|many
TGTGCCAGCAGCCACAGGGGGCCTAAGGACACCTACGAGCAGTACTTC
CASSHRGPKDTYEQYF
>TRBJ1-2|14|-|TRBV2|few
TGTGCCAGCAGACAAGGGTTGCTCAACTATGGCTACACCTTC
CASRQGLLNYGYTF
>TRBJ2-3|16|TRBD2|TRBV29-1|many
TGCAGCGTTGCAGGTGGAATAGCGGGAGATCGAGATACGCAGTATTTT
CSVAGGIAGDRDTQYF
>TRBJ2-7|14|TRBD1|TRBV25-1|-
TGTGCCAGCAGTGAAAAGGGACAGGGAGGAGAGCAGTACTTC
CASSEKGQGGEQYF
>TRBJ2-2|14|-|TRBV25-1|many
TGTGCCAGCAGAGACGCAGGGAACACCGGGGAGCTGTTTTTT
CASRDAGNTGELFF
>TRBJ2-3|14|TRBD2|TRBV24-1|many
TGTGCCACCAGTGTAGGACTAGCATCGGATACGCAGTATTTT
CATSVGLASDTQYF
>TRBJ2-7|14|TRBD2|TRBV7-3|-
TGTGCCAGCTCCTCTTTCGGGGGGTCCTACGAGCAGTACTTC
CASSSFGGSYEQYF
>TRBJ2-3|15|TRBD1|TRBV20-1|many
TGCAGTGCTGAGGTCCGGGACAGGGGACCAGATACGCAGTATTTT
CSAEVRDRGPDTQYF